The rows below give T cell receptor beta chains drawn from one sample of a study of Ad26.COV2.S vaccination and SARS-CoV-2 variants. TCRdb keeps only in-frame clones here, not all; method: immunoSEQ multiplex PCR. This table has 200,000 to 300,000 clones, roughly 85% appearing once. This specimen was peripheral blood, taken in a trial of Ad26.COV2.S vaccine versus placebo. Source of these receptors: a person aged 18-60 years who received the Ad26.COV2.S COVID-19 vaccine or a placebo. Each CDR3 is given with its conserved first and last residue. A D gene is named only where the DNA matches it firmly. Some rows have no size entry. The others give once, few or many, or a class for an expanded clone.

TRBV9	few	15	-	TRBJ2-4	TGTGCCAGCAGCGTAGGCACGCAAGCCAAAAACATTCAGTACTTC	CASSVGTQAKNIQYF
TRBV30	-	17	TRBD1	TRBJ1-1	TGTGCCTGGAGTATGGGACAGGTATGGGTCGAATCTTCTGAAGCTTTCTTT	CAWSMGQVWVESSEAFF
TRBV27	many	13	-	TRBJ2-7	TGTGCCAGCAGTTTAATGGGGACCGGCGAGCAGTACTTC	CASSLMGTGEQYF
TRBV10-3	-	13	-	TRBJ2-4	TGTGCCATCAGTGAGTCTGGCAGAAACATTCAGTACTTC	CAISESGRNIQYF
TRBV6-1	-	16	TRBD1	TRBJ1-3	TGTGCCAGCAGTGAATGGACAGGGTTGCCTGGAAACACCATATATTTT	CASSEWTGLPGNTIYF
TRBV11-3	few	13	-	TRBJ1-3	TGTGCCAGCAGCTTAGAGAGTGGAAACACCATATATTTT	CASSLESGNTIYF
TRBV5-4	few	17	-	TRBJ1-4	TGTGCCAGCAGCCCGACCCTGGGTGCCGCAACTAATGAAAAACTGTTTTTT	CASSPTLGAATNEKLFF
TRBV20-1	-	15	-	TRBJ1-2	TGCAGTGCTCGTGCGACTCAGGGGATTGACTATGGCTACACCTTC	CSARATQGIDYGYTF
TRBV11-2	-	15	TRBD2	TRBJ2-5	TGTGCCAGCAGCACCAGGACTAGCGCCCAAGAGACCCAGTACTTC	CASSTRTSAQETQYF
TRBV4-3	-	16	-	TRBJ2-3	TGCGCCAGCAGCCAAGATAGGGGTTATGCGACAGATACGCAGTATTTT	CASSQDRGYATDTQYF
TRBV16	-	15	-	TRBJ2-2	TGTGCCAGCAGCTCTACGGTAGGAAACACCGGGGAGCTGTTTTTT	CASSSTVGNTGELFF
TRBV7-9	-	15	-	TRBJ1-2	TGTGCCAGCAGCAACCGGGGCTTAGCTAACTATGGCTACACCTTC	CASSNRGLANYGYTF
TRBV7-9	few	12	-	TRBJ2-7	TGTGCCAGCAGCTTAGTCTTCTACGAGCAGTACTTC	CASSLVFYEQYF
TRBV19	-	15	-	TRBJ1-5	TGTGCCAGTAGAGGACAGTCCTTTAGCAATCAGCCCCAGCATTTT	CASRGQSFSNQPQHF
TRBV11-2	few	18	TRBD1	TRBJ1-4	TGTGCCAGCAGCAGACAGACAGGGGGCGGAATTGCTAATGAAAAACTGTTTTTT	CASSRQTGGGIANEKLFF
TRBV11-3	-	14	-	TRBJ2-5	TGTGCCAGCAGCTTAGTAGGGACCCAAGAGACCCAGTACTTC	CASSLVGTQETQYF
TRBV10-2	-	12	-	TRBJ2-6	TGCGCCAGCAGTTCAAGGGCCAACGTCCTGACTTTC	CASSSRANVLTF
TRBV3-1/TRBV3-2	-	14	TRBD1	TRBJ1-4	TGTGCCAGCAGCCAACGGGACAGGGCCGAAAAACTGTTTTTT	CASSQRDRAEKLFF
TRBV20-1	-	13	TRBD1	TRBJ2-1	TGCAGTGCTAGTGCGGGACAGGGTTTAGGGCAGTTCTTC	CSASAGQGLGQFF
TRBV27	-	15	-	TRBJ1-1	TGTGCCAGCAGTCCCTTGGGGGCATTGATTGGTGAAGCTTTCTTT	CASSPLGALIGEAFF
TRBV6-1	-	15	-	TRBJ2-5	TGTGCCAGCAGTGAAGTGGTTAGCTGGAGAGAGACCCAGTACTTC	CASSEVVSWRETQYF
TRBV2	-	22	TRBD2	TRBJ2-1	TGTGCCAGCAGTTATAGCACGATGCGTGGGCTAGCGGGAGTAAGAAGCCACAATGAGCAGTTCTTC	CASSYSTMRGLAGVRSHNEQFF
TRBV4-2	few	16	TRBD2	TRBJ2-5	TGTGCCAGCAGCCAAGTCTCTAGCGGGACGGGTGAGACCCAGTACTTC	CASSQVSSGTGETQYF
TRBV4-3	-	18	-	TRBJ2-2	TGCGCCAGCAGCCAAGAATTGGCAGGGGCATCGAACACCGGGGAGCTGTTTTTT	CASSQELAGASNTGELFF
TRBV19	-	11	-	TRBJ2-1	TGTGCCAGCCGGGAGTACAATGAGCAGTTCTTC	CASREYNEQFF
TRBV5-5	-	16	-	TRBJ1-3	TGTGCCAGCAGCCGGTCGGGGGGTTTTTCTGGAAACACCATATATTTT	CASSRSGGFSGNTIYF
TRBV27	-	14	-	TRBJ2-1	TGTGCCAGCAGGCCCGGGAGCGCCTACAATGAGCAGTTCTTC	CASRPGSAYNEQFF